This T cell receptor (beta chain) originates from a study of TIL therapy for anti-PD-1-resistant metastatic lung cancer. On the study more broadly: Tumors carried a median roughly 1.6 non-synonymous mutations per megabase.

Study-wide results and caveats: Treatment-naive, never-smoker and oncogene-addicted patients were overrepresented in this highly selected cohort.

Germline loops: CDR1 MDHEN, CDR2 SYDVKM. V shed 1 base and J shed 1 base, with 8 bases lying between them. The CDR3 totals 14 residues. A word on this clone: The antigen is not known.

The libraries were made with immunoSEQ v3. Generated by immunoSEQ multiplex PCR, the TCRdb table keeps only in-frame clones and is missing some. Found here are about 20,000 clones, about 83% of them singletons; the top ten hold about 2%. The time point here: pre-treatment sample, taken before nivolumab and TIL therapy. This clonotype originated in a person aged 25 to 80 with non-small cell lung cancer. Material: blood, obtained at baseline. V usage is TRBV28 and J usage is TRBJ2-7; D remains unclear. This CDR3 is CASSLYTGSYEQYF. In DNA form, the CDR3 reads TGTGCCAGCAGTTTATATACTGGTTCCTACGAGCAGTACTTC.